This T cell receptor (beta chain) was documented in a study of T-cell reconstitution after alpha-beta-depleted transplantation in children. A few counts support this clonotype. Unique molecular identifiers were incorporated during preparation of the TCRbeta library. One entry per CDR3 protein results from TCRdb running MiXCR on the PCR reads. The sample shows 300,000 or so distinct CDR3 sequences, 9.5% to 10% of them seen only once. Between the trimmed V and J ends, which lost 8 bases and 0 bases, there was a span of 11 bases. The CDR3 sequence is 13 residues long. CDR1 and CDR2 from the germline V gene are SGHRS and YFSETQ.

The receptor's source is a human donor who donated a stem cell graft to a child with SCID. The starting material was PBMCs from the stem cell graft donor, obtained from the stem cell graft. This chain connects TRBV5-1 to TRBJ2-5; D may be TRBD1 (6 bases). CDR3 protein: CASRRQDQETQYF. In DNA form, the CDR3 reads TGCGCCAGTAGGAGACAGGACCAAGAGACCCAGTACTTC.